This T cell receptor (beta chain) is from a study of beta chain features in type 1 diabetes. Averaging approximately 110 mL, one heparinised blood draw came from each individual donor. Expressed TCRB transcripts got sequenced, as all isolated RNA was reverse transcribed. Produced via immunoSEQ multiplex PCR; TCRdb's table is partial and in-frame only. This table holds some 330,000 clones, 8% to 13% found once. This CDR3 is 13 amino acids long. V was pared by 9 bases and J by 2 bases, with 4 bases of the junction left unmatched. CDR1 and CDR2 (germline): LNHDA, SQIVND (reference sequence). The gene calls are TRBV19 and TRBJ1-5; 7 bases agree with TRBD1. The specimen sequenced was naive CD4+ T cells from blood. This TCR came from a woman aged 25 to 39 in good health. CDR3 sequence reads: CASTGVGNQPQHF. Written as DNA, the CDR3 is TGTGCCAGCACAGGGGTCGGCAATCAGCCCCAGCATTTT.